The next 12 T cell receptor beta chains were all read from a single sample in a study of blood T cell repertoires in COVID-19. TCRdb keeps only in-frame clones here, not all; method: immunoSEQ multiplex PCR. The sample contains hundreds of thousands of clones, roughly 89% of which appear only once. What was sequenced was peripheral blood. The receptors originated from a woman between 45 and 60 years old with COVID-19, enrolled during active disease.

The chain couples TRBV5-4 to TRBJ2-3; 8 bases fit TRBD2. The germline V gene encodes CDR1 SGHNT and CDR2 YYREEE (reference sequence). This CDR3 has 15 amino acids. The ends lost 4 bases at V and 3 bases at J; junction bases unmatched: 7. The CDR3 loop is CASSPREGGTDTQYF. In DNA form, the CDR3 reads TGTGCCAGCAGCCCTCGGGAGGGAGGAACAGATACGCAGTATTTT.

This chain uses TRBV19 with TRBJ1-1; D may be TRBD1 (6 bases). Germline CDR1 and CDR2: LNHDA and SQIVND (reference sequence). Deletions cut 3 bases from V and 3 bases from J, with 14 bases between. The CDR3 covers 15 residues. CDR3 protein: CASSIDRSRDTEAFF. The CDR3 DNA follows: TGTGCCAGTAGTATTGACAGGTCCCGAGACACTGAAGCTTTCTTT. Using reference TRBV19 and TRBJ1-1 for the parts outside the CDR3, the full variable domain is DGGITQSPKYLFRKEGQNVTLSCEQNLNHDAMYWYRQDPGQGLRLIYYSQIVNDFQKGDIAEGYSVSREKKESFPLTVTSAQKNPTAFYLCASSIDRSRDTEAFFGQGTRLTVV.

V is TRBV2 and J is TRBJ2-1, with a tentative D call TRBD2 (5 bases). The CDR3 consists of 13 residues. Germline V lookup: CDR1 SNHLY, CDR2 FYNNEI. V gave up 2 bases and J gave up 9 bases, with 11 bases separating them. Here the CDR3 DNA reads TGTGCCAGCAGTGAAAACGGGGATTTTGAGCAGTTCTTC. Encoded protein: CASSENGDFEQFF.

The chain uses TRBV16 and TRBJ1-5; TRBD1 aligns across 7 bases. V gave up 0 bases and J gave up 11 bases; unmatched junction bases: 7. The CDR3 has 14 amino acids. Germline-derived CDR1 and CDR2 are KGHSY and FQNENV. CDR3 in amino acids: CASSQSTGVVAQHF. The CDR3, as DNA: TGTGCCAGCAGCCAATCAACAGGGGTCGTGGCCCAGCATTTT.

This chain uses TRBV9 with TRBJ2-5, with 10 bases aligning to TRBD2. V was pared by 0 bases and J by 1 base, with 3 bases of the junction left unmatched. The germline V gene encodes CDR1 SGDLS and CDR2 YYNGEE. The CDR3 loop spans 16 amino acids. The CDR3 protein is CASSVGVAGGQETQYF. The CDR3 DNA reads as TGTGCCAGCAGCGTAGGGGTAGCGGGGGGCCAAGAGACCCAGTACTTC. The full variable domain, rest sourced from reference TRBV9 and TRBJ2-5, is DSGVTQTPKHLITATGQRVTLRCSPRSGDLSVYWYQQSLDQGLQFLIQYYNGEERAKGNILERFSAQQFPDLHSELNLSSLELGDSALYFCASSVGVAGGQETQYFGPGTRLLVL.

The chain combines TRBV5-1 with TRBJ1-1, with 10 bases fitting TRBD1. This CDR3 is 13 amino acids long. J was trimmed by 1 base and V by 7 bases; bases with no gene match: 1. CDR1 SGHRS and CDR2 YFSETQ come from the germline V gene. This CDR3 is CASGTGANTEAFF. The CDR3 DNA is TGCGCCAGCGGGACAGGGGCGAACACTGAAGCTTTCTTT.

The chain recombines TRBV6-1 with TRBJ1-4, with D uncertain. CDR3 size: 16 residues. Germline CDR1 MNHNS, CDR2 SASEGT. The germline V and J ends were trimmed by 0 bases and 4 bases, with 12 bases remaining between them. For the CDR3, the DNA is TGTGCCAGCAGTGAAGCGCGCGGTATTAATAATGAAAAACTGTTTTTT. It translates to CASSEARGINNEKLFF.

The V gene is TRBV6-2 or TRBV6-3, the J gene TRBJ2-1; D gene unclear. This CDR3 comprises 11 residues. V was clipped by 6 bases and J by 10 bases, with 10 bases between them. Looked up from germline, CDR1 is MNHEY and CDR2 is SVGEGT. CDR3 nucleotides: TGTGCCAGCAGCGATCTAGACGAGCAGTTCTTC. Translated: CASSDLDEQFF.

The count of this clone is one. V and J are TRBV5-6 and TRBJ1-1; 7 bases fit TRBD1. The trim removed 4 bases at V and 1 base at J, leaving 13 bases unmatched. CDR1 is SGHDT and CDR2 is YYEEEE in the germline V gene. The CDR3 length is 17 residues. Here the CDR3 DNA reads TGTGCCAGCAGCGCCGCCCTGACAGGGTCGGGGAACACTGAAGCTTTCTTT. Residues: CASSAALTGSGNTEAFF.

The chain combines TRBV9 with TRBJ1-2, with 9 nucleotides matching TRBD1. In germline, CDR1 is SGDLS, CDR2 YYNGEE. The CDR3 sequence is 15 residues long. V was pared by 3 bases and J by 4 bases, with 7 bases of the junction left unmatched. CDR3 region: CASSGRDRALYGYTF. The CDR3 bases are TGTGCCAGCAGCGGACGGGACAGGGCGCTCTATGGCTACACCTTC.

The chain links TRBV6-5 to TRBJ1-1; D is perhaps TRBD1 (5 bases). CDR1 MNHEY and CDR2 SVGAGI come from the germline V gene. The V end lost 5 bases, the J end lost 1 base, and 8 bases lay between the germline ends. The CDR3 is 13 residues long. The CDR3 DNA sequence: TGTGCCAGCAGTCGGACAAGGAACACTGAAGCTTTCTTT. It is translated as CASSRTRNTEAFF.

The chain has TRBV27 and TRBJ2-3; 13 bases match TRBD2. The CDR3 has 19 amino acids. The junction had 16 bases not matched to a gene; V was cut back by 5 bases and J by 5 bases. Germline-derived CDR1 and CDR2 are MNHEY and SMNVEV (reference sequence). The CDR3 nucleotides are TGTGCCAGCAGTCCGAGACCCTTGACTAGCGGGGGGCCTAGAGATACGCAGTATTTT. Its translation is CASSPRPLTSGGPRDTQYF.